The clone carrying this T cell receptor (beta chain) was counted a few times. Its antigen remains unknown. This sample is drawn from a study of OX40 agonist ivuxolimab in advanced cancers. Study-wide findings and caveats: Partly responding patients at 0.1-3.0 mg/kg showed some of the smallest clonal expansion.

The assay was immunoSEQ multiplex PCR, and TCRdb's table has in-frame clones only and misses some. The data contain nearly 80,000 clones, about 94% of them singletons. The CDR3 extends over 16 amino acids. Trimming stripped 0 bases from V and 0 bases from J, with 9 bases between. From germline, CDR1 is LNHNV and CDR2 YYDKDF (reference sequence). J is TRBJ2-1 and V is TRBV15; D gene uncertain. This specimen consisted of CD4+ or CD8+ T cells sorted from blood, obtained in a trial of the OX40 agonist ivuxolimab. This clonotype originated in an adult with an advanced solid tumor such as melanoma, head and neck, liver or kidney cancer. The DNA of the CDR3 is TGTGCCACCAGCAGAGATCCAGGAAGCTCCTACAATGAGCAGTTCTTC. Translated: CATSRDPGSSYNEQFF.